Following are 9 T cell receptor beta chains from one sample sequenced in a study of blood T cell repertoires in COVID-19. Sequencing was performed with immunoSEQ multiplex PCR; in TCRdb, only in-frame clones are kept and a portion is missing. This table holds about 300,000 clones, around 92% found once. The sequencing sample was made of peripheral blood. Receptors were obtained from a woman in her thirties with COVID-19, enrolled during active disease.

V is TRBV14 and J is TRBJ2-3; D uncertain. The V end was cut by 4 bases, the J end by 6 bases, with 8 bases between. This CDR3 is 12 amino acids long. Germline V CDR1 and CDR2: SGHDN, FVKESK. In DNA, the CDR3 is TGTGCCAGCAGCCTGGCCGGGGATACGCAGTATTTT. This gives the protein CASSLAGDTQYF. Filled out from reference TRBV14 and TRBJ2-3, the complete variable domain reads EAGVTQFPSHSVIEKGQTVTLRCDPISGHDNLYWYRRVMGKEIKFLLHFVKESKQDESGMPNNRFLAERTGGTYSTLKVQPAELEDSGVYFCASSLAGDTQYFGPGTRLTVL.

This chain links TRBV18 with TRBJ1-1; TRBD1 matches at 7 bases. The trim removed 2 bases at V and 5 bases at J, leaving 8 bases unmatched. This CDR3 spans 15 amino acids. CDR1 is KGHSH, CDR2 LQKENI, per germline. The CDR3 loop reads CASSPGQGVRTEAFF. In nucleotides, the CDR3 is TGTGCCAGCTCACCAGGGCAGGGGGTAAGAACTGAAGCTTTCTTT.

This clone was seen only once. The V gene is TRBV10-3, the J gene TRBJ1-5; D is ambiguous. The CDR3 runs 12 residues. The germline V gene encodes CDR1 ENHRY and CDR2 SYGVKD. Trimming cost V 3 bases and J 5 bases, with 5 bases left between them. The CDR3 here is CAISDSDQPQHF. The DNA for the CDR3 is TGTGCCATCAGTGACAGTGATCAGCCCCAGCATTTT.

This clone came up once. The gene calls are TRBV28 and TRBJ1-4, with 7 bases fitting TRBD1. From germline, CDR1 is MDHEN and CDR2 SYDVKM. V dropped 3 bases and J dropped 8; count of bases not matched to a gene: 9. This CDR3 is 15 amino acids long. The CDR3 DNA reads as TGTGCCAGCAGTTTCGAAGGGGGCGTAGGAGAAAAACTGTTTTTT. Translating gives CASSFEGGVGEKLFF.

Written as DNA, the CDR3 is TGTGCCAGTAGACCGGGACAGATGCTCCCCGGGGAGCTGTTTTTT. Translating gives CASRPGQMLPGELFF. The rearrangement links TRBV19 to TRBJ2-2; 7 bases align to TRBD1. In germline, CDR1 is LNHDA, CDR2 SQIVND (reference sequence). There are 15 residues in the CDR3. Unmatched junction bases numbered 10, after V lost 6 bases and J lost 6 bases.

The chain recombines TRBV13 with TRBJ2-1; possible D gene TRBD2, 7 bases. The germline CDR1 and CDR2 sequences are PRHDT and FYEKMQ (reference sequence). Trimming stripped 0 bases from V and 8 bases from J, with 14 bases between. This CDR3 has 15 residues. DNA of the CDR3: TGTGCCAGCAGCTTAGGCCCTACGGGGGGCTATGAGCAGTTCTTC. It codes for CASSLGPTGGYEQFF.

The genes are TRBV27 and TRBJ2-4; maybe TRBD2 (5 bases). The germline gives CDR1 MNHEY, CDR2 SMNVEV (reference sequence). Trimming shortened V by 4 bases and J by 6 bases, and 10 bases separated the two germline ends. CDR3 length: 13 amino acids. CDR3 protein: CASSSGSVNIQYF. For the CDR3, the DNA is TGTGCCAGCAGTTCCGGTAGCGTAAACATTCAGTACTTC.

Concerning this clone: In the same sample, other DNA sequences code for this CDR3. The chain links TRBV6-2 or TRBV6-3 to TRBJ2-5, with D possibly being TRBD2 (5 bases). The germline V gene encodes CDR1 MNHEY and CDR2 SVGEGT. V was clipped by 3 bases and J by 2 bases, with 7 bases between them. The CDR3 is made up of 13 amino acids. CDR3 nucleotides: TGTGCCAGCAGTTATCGGGAACAAGAGACCCAGTACTTC. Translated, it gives CASSYREQETQYF.

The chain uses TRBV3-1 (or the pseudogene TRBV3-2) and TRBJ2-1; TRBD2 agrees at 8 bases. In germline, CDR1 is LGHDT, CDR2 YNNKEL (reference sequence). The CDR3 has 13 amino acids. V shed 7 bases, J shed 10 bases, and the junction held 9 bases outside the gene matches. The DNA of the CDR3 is TGTGCCAGCACGGACATAGCGGGGTGGGAGCAGTTCTTC. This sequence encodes CASTDIAGWEQFF.